Each of the 15 T cell receptor beta chains below was sequenced from the same sample in a study of blood T cell repertoires in COVID-19. The data were produced by immunoSEQ multiplex PCR, yet TCRdb's version contains in-frame clones alone and is incomplete. The sample consists of some 48,000 clones, roughly 87% of them appearing once. Sequenced input: peripheral blood. These receptors all come from a man aged 50-60 years with active COVID-19.

CDR3 coding DNA: TGTGCCAGCGGGCCGGGACAGGGTTTCGAGCAGTACTTC. Translating it yields CASGPGQGFEQYF. V gene TRBV5-4 combines with J gene TRBJ2-7, with 9 bases aligning to TRBD1. The CDR3 covers 13 residues. The J segment lost 6 bases and the V segment lost 7 bases, leaving 8 bases of the junction unmatched. Germline V gene lookup returns CDR1 SGHNT and CDR2 YYREEE (reference sequence). Complete variable domain (other parts from reference TRBV5-4 and TRBJ2-7): ETGVTQSPTHLIKTRGQQVTLRCSSQSGHNTVSWYQQALGQGPQFIFQYYREEENGRGNFPPRFSGLQFPNYSSELNVNALELDDSALYLCASGPGQGFEQYFGPGTRLTVT.

J is TRBJ1-5 and V is TRBV19; the D gene is possibly TRBD1 (6 bases). With 5 bases removed from V and 10 bases from J, the gap between germline ends came to 21 bases. The germline V gene encodes CDR1 LNHDA and CDR2 SQIVND (reference sequence). The CDR3 length is 15 residues. The DNA for the CDR3 is TGTGCCAGTAGTTCGTACTTCCGGGACATATTCCCCCAGCATTTT. Residues: CASSSYFRDIFPQHF.

The V gene is TRBV3-1 (or the pseudogene TRBV3-2), the J gene TRBJ2-1, with 12 bases aligning to TRBD2. Per the germline V gene, CDR1 is LGHDT and CDR2 is YNNKEL (reference sequence). Trimming took 4 bases from V and 9 from J; bases not matched to a gene: 7. The CDR3 is 15 amino acids. The CDR3, as DNA: TGTGCCAGCAGCCCACTAGCGGGAGGTTTGGCTGAGCAGTTCTTC. This encodes CASSPLAGGLAEQFF.

The J gene is TRBJ2-5, the V gene TRBV5-1; possible D gene TRBD1, 6 bases. CDR3 length equals 14 residues. The germline V gene has CDR1 SGHRS and CDR2 YFSETQ. Trimming stripped 5 bases from V and 2 bases from J, with 13 bases between. CDR3 region: CASSYGQKQETQYF. CDR3 in DNA: TGCGCCAGCAGTTATGGACAGAAGCAAGAGACCCAGTACTTC.

This rearrangement joins TRBV5-1 to TRBJ1-1; D is unclear. CDR1 and CDR2 from the germline V gene are SGHRS and YFSETQ. The CDR3 runs to 14 residues. The V end lost 2 bases, the J end lost 0 bases, and 8 bases lay between the germline ends. CDR3 in DNA: TGCGCCAGCAGCTTTAAACAGATGAACACTGAAGCTTTCTTT. Amino acids: CASSFKQMNTEAFF.

The chain combines TRBV9 with TRBJ1-4; D is perhaps TRBD1 (6 bases). CDR1 is SGDLS and CDR2 is YYNGEE in the germline V gene. The CDR3 length is 15 residues. The V end was cut by 0 bases, the J end by 11 bases, with 17 bases between. CDR3 sequence (DNA): TGTGCCAGCAGCGTAGCTTCTGGGGGCGCAGTGAAACTGTTTTTT. It translates to CASSVASGGAVKLFF.

The J gene is TRBJ1-5, the V gene TRBV18; perhaps TRBD1 as D (6 bases). CDR3 length: 16 amino acids. CDR1 KGHSH and CDR2 LQKENI come from the germline V gene. The V end was cut by 6 bases, the J end by 1 base, with 16 bases between. CDR3 region: CASSSGEGKSNQPQHF. The CDR3, as DNA: TGTGCCAGCTCGTCAGGGGAAGGAAAGAGCAATCAGCCCCAGCATTTT.

This clone occurred once. This chain links TRBV7-9 with TRBJ2-7, with 8 bases aligning to TRBD1. The J segment lost 0 bases and the V segment lost 3 bases, leaving 10 bases of the junction unmatched. The germline V gene encodes CDR1 SEHNR and CDR2 FQNEAQ (reference sequence). The CDR3 covers 17 residues. CDR3 DNA: TGTGCCAGCAGCTTGGGGGGTGCAGGGACAGGCTCCTACGAGCAGTACTTC. Translating it yields CASSLGGAGTGSYEQYF.

This chain uses TRBV11-3 with TRBJ2-1; TRBD2 agrees at 11 bases. The CDR3 length is 16 residues. J lost 7 bases, V lost 2 bases, and 7 bases had no gene match. The germline gives CDR1 SGHNT, CDR2 YENEEA. CDR3 sequence reads: CASSLWGSGGANEQFF. The DNA of the CDR3 is TGTGCCAGCAGCTTATGGGGTAGCGGGGGGGCTAATGAGCAGTTCTTC.

This clone appeared a single time. This chain uses TRBV5-1 with TRBJ2-3; 9 bases align to TRBD1. The junction had 4 bases not matched to a gene; V was cut back by 5 bases and J by 3 bases. Germline-derived CDR1 and CDR2 are SGHRS and YFSETQ. The CDR3 has 14 amino acids. For the CDR3, the DNA is TGCGCCAGCAGACACAGGGGGCGTACAGATACGCAGTATTTT. Translated: CASRHRGRTDTQYF.

The rearrangement uses TRBV5-1 and TRBJ1-1; possibly TRBD1 for D (6 bases). There are 16 residues in the CDR3. V was trimmed by 9 bases and J by 1 base, leaving 22 bases between them. Germline loops: CDR1 SGHRS, CDR2 YFSETQ. In DNA, the CDR3 is TGCGCCACCCGGGTGGGGGCGGGTGCTAGGAACACTGAAGCTTTCTTT. Translated, it gives CATRVGAGARNTEAFF.

CDR3 in amino acids: CASGWDRQESPLHF. The CDR3, as DNA: TGTGCCAGCGGATGGGACAGGCAGGAATCACCCCTCCACTTT. This rearrangement joins TRBV25-1 to TRBJ1-6; 8 bases line up with TRBD1. Germline assignment: CDR1 MGHDK and CDR2 SYGVNS. With V trimmed by 8 bases and J by 10 bases, 10 bases remained unmatched. CDR3 length: 14 residues.

V and J are TRBV9 and TRBJ1-4; a weak D match, TRBD1 (6 bases). Per germline, CDR1 SGDLS and CDR2 YYNGEE. The V and J ends lost 0 bases and 7 bases respectively, with 10 bases between them. The CDR3 loop spans 14 amino acids. The CDR3 reads CASSVGGLGEKLFF. The DNA for the CDR3 is TGTGCCAGCAGCGTAGGGGGGCTGGGTGAAAAACTGTTTTTT. Based on the CDR3 plus reference TRBV9 and TRBJ1-4, the full variable domain is DSGVTQTPKHLITATGQRVTLRCSPRSGDLSVYWYQQSLDQGLQFLIQYYNGEERAKGNILERFSAQQFPDLHSELNLSSLELGDSALYFCASSVGGLGEKLFFGSGTQLSVL.

The chain joins TRBV5-5 to TRBJ2-5, with D uncertain. The CDR3 extends over 13 amino acids. The germline V and J ends were trimmed by 4 bases and 5 bases, with 12 bases remaining between them. The germline V gene has CDR1 SGHKS and CDR2 YYEKEE (reference sequence). The CDR3: CASSPNIWETQYF. The CDR3 coding sequence is TGTGCCAGCAGCCCTAATATATGGGAGACCCAGTACTTC.

The V and J genes are TRBV30 and TRBJ1-2; TRBD1 matches 10 bases. The germline gives CDR1 GTSNPN, CDR2 SVGIG (reference sequence). The CDR3 is 14 amino acids. Trimming took 1 base from V and 8 from J; bases not matched to a gene: 7. The CDR3 sequence is CAWSAGTGDLGYTF. Written as DNA, the CDR3 is TGTGCCTGGAGTGCGGGGACAGGGGATTTGGGCTACACCTTC.